The 22 T cell receptor beta chains reported below all come from one sample, sequenced in a study of T cell responses to AZD1222 COVID-19 vaccine. Using immunoSEQ multiplex PCR, the repertoire was profiled, and TCRdb retains in-frame clones only, with some absent. The sample holds about 90,000 clones, around 90% seen once. The material sequenced was peripheral blood, taken on day 0 of MenACWY control vaccination. The receptors originated from an adult in good health.

This sequence joins TRBV6-4 and TRBJ2-3, with 10 bases aligning to TRBD2. J was trimmed by 2 bases and V by 5 bases; bases with no gene match: 4. The CDR3 is made up of 15 amino acids. Germline CDR1 reads MRHNA; CDR2 reads SNTAGT. CDR3 nucleotide sequence: TGTGCCAGCAGTTACAGCGGGGGGGCCACAGATACGCAGTATTTT. Its translation: CASSYSGGATDTQYF.

The rearrangement uses TRBV6-2 or TRBV6-3 and TRBJ1-2; D may be TRBD1 (6 bases). The germline V and J ends were trimmed by 3 bases and 4 bases, with 15 bases remaining between them. The CDR3 runs to 15 residues. Germline CDR1 is MNHEY and CDR2 is SVGEGT. The CDR3 DNA sequence: TGTGCCAGCAGTTATGGAGCAGGGGAGGTCTATGGCTACACCTTC. Its translation is CASSYGAGEVYGYTF.

This clone was counted once. In nucleotides, the CDR3 is TGTGCCAGCATGGGCAGGTCCTACTATGGCTACACCTTC. This gives the protein CASMGRSYYGYTF. This rearrangement joins TRBV6-5 to TRBJ1-2, with D hard to call. The germline gives CDR1 MNHEY, CDR2 SVGAGI. This CDR3 spans 13 amino acids. Trimming shortened V by 7 bases and J by 3 bases, and 12 bases separated the two germline ends.

The chain links TRBV27 to TRBJ1-2; TRBD1 might be the D (6 bases). The V end lost 2 bases, the J end lost 8 bases, and 12 bases lay between the germline ends. The CDR3 runs to 13 residues. The germline V gene has CDR1 MNHEY and CDR2 SMNVEV (reference sequence). The CDR3 DNA reads as TGTGCCAGCAGTTTAAACGGGGGCCCGGGCTACACCTTC. Its translation is CASSLNGGPGYTF.

This chain uses TRBV29-1 with TRBJ2-5; TRBD2 might be the D (6 bases). V shed 4 bases and J shed 5 bases, with 8 bases lying between them. The germline V gene encodes CDR1 SQVTM and CDR2 ANQGSEA. The CDR3 contains 11 residues. The CDR3, as DNA: TGCAGCGTTGGAGGGAGGGAGACCCAGTACTTC. Its translation is CSVGGRETQYF. The full variable domain, rest sourced from reference TRBV29-1 and TRBJ2-5, is SAVISQKPSRDICQRGTSLTIQCQVDSQVTMMFWYRQQPGQSLTLIATANQGSEATYESGFVIDKFPISRPNLTFSTLTVSNMSPEDSSIYLCSVGGRETQYFGPGTRLLVL.

The CDR3 nucleotides read TGTGCCACCACAGGGGAGGGCCAAGAGACCCAGTACTTC. This translates into CATTGEGQETQYF. The chain has TRBV10-3 and TRBJ2-5; D tentatively reads TRBD1 or TRBD2 (7 bases each). The CDR3 covers 13 residues. Germline V CDR1 and CDR2: ENHRY, SYGVKD. V shed 10 bases and J shed 1 base, with 13 bases lying between them.

The rearrangement uses TRBV18 and TRBJ2-7, with TRBD2 matching 8 bases. V dropped 2 bases and J dropped 2; count of bases not matched to a gene: 5. CDR1 is KGHSH and CDR2 is LQKENI in the germline V gene. The CDR3 is made up of 15 amino acids. In nucleotides, the CDR3 is TGTGCCAGCTCACCAGGGCGGGAGGATCCCTACGAGCAGTACTTC. Protein product: CASSPGREDPYEQYF.

The V call is TRBV12-3 or TRBV12-4, the J call TRBJ1-2; D remains unclear. The V and J ends lost 4 bases and 5 bases respectively, with 11 bases between them. This CDR3 region has 13 residues. The CDR3 loop is CASSSGRQYGYTF. CDR3 DNA: TGTGCCAGCAGTTCGGGCAGGCAGTATGGCTACACCTTC.

The chain carries TRBV28 and TRBJ1-1; a possible D gene is TRBD1 (6 bases). The CDR3 is 18 amino acids. Trimming took 5 bases from V and 4 from J, leaving 26 bases between them. Germline V gene lookup returns CDR1 MDHEN and CDR2 SYDVKM. In DNA, the CDR3 is TGTGCCAGCAGTCCTAGTTTCGGCGAGGGGGGAAGGGGCACTGAAGCTTTCTTT. It is translated as CASSPSFGEGGRGTEAFF.

V is TRBV28 and J is TRBJ2-7, with 7 bases fitting TRBD1. V trimming: 8 bases; J trimming: 4 bases; junction bases outside the gene matches: 8. Germline CDR1 MDHEN, CDR2 SYDVKM. The CDR3 has 13 residues. CDR3 sequence reads: CASGTAAWYEQYF. The CDR3 DNA reads TGTGCCAGCGGGACAGCGGCTTGGTACGAGCAGTACTTC.

The genes are TRBV7-9 and TRBJ2-7; 8 nucleotides align to TRBD1. Trimming took 1 base from V and 2 from J; bases not matched to a gene: 4. The CDR3 totals 15 residues. Germline V gene data show CDR1 as SEHNR and CDR2 as FQNEAQ (reference sequence). The chain's CDR3 is CASSLVSGGAYEQYF. As DNA, the CDR3 is TGTGCCAGCAGCTTAGTCTCAGGGGGCGCCTACGAGCAGTACTTC.

The chain uses TRBV27 and TRBJ2-1, with 7 positions matching TRBD2. Unmatched junction bases numbered 9, after V lost 8 bases and J lost 8 bases. The germline CDR1 and CDR2 sequences are MNHEY and SMNVEV (reference sequence). This CDR3 spans 13 amino acids. CDR3 sequence reads: CASGGGVRDEQFF. The DNA for the CDR3 is TGTGCCAGCGGTGGGGGGGTTAGAGATGAGCAGTTCTTC.

This sequence joins TRBV27 and TRBJ2-7; no firm D call. The V and J ends lost 0 bases and 4 bases respectively, with 7 bases between them. The CDR3 runs 13 residues. Germline V gives CDR1 MNHEY, CDR2 SMNVEV (reference sequence). The CDR3 loop is CASSLSASYEQYF. The CDR3 coding sequence is TGTGCCAGCAGTTTATCCGCCTCGTACGAGCAGTACTTC.

This sequence joins TRBV6-6 and TRBJ1-1; D possibly corresponds to TRBD1 (5 bases). The CDR3 has 13 residues. Trimming removed 6 bases from V and 3 bases from J, with 11 bases in between. The germline CDR1 and CDR2 sequences are MNHNY and SVGAGI (reference sequence). In nucleotides, the CDR3 is TGTGCCAGCAGCTCCTTGGGGGACACTGAAGCTTTCTTT. This gives the protein CASSSLGDTEAFF.

This sequence joins TRBV7-8 and TRBJ2-7; the match to TRBD1 covers 12 bases. Trimming cost V 4 bases and J 4 bases; bases outside gene matches: 8. The CDR3 runs to 16 residues. Germline values: CDR1 SGHVS, CDR2 FQNEAQ. The CDR3 DNA reads TGTGCCAGCAGCTCGCGAGGGGACAGGGGGCGATACGAGCAGTACTTC. Residues: CASSSRGDRGRYEQYF.

J is TRBJ2-3 and V is TRBV29-1; 8 bases match TRBD1. V gave up 7 bases and J gave up 2 bases; unmatched junction bases: 5. The CDR3 is 13 amino acids. The germline CDR1 and CDR2 sequences are SQVTM and ANQGSEA. The CDR3: CSARQGTTDTQYF. CDR3 nucleotides: TGCAGCGCCCGACAGGGGACCACAGATACGCAGTATTTT.

In nucleotides, the CDR3 is TGTGCCAGCAGCCAAGGAGGGTTAGCCGGGGTCAATGAGCAGTTCTTC. It codes for CASSQGGLAGVNEQFF. This chain uses TRBV4-2 with TRBJ2-1, with a tentative D call TRBD2 (5 bases). Trimming removed 1 base at V and 6 bases at J, with 16 bases between. The germline gives CDR1 LGHNA, CDR2 YNFKEQ. The CDR3 extends over 16 amino acids.

This clone was seen just once. V is TRBV6-2 or TRBV6-3 and J is TRBJ2-4; D ambiguous. The V end lost 5 bases, the J end lost 0 bases, and 8 bases lay between the germline ends. CDR1 and CDR2 (germline): MNHEY, SVGEGT. This CDR3 is 14 amino acids long. For the CDR3, the DNA is TGTGCCAGCAGTACAGTGATAGCCAAAAACATTCAGTACTTC. Protein: CASSTVIAKNIQYF.

The rearrangement joins TRBV2 to TRBJ2-3; unclear D gene. CDR3 length: 13 amino acids. V dropped 5 bases and J dropped 3 bases, with 9 bases sitting between them. Germline assignment: CDR1 SNHLY and CDR2 FYNNEI. The CDR3 here is CASSSVGTDTQYF. CDR3 nucleotide sequence: TGTGCCAGCAGTTCGGTGGGGACAGATACGCAGTATTTT.

This chain connects TRBV2 to TRBJ2-5; 10 positions match TRBD1. J lost 3 bases, V lost 7 bases, and 8 bases had no gene match. CDR1 and CDR2 (germline): SNHLY, FYNNEI. This CDR3 contains 15 residues. CDR3 loop: CASTFRDRGEETQYF. As DNA, the CDR3 is TGTGCCAGCACCTTCCGGGACAGGGGCGAAGAGACCCAGTACTTC.

The chain links TRBV5-1 to TRBJ2-1, with 8 bases aligning to TRBD2. Germline CDR1 SGHRS, CDR2 YFSETQ. V shed 3 bases, J shed 7 bases, and the junction held 15 bases outside the gene matches. CDR3 length: 17 residues. For the CDR3, the DNA is TGCGCCAGCAGCTCCCCCACCCTGCCGGGGGGGCGAAATGAGCAGTTCTTC. This translates into CASSSPTLPGGRNEQFF.

The chain links TRBV25-1 to TRBJ2-5; TRBD1 or TRBD2 may be the D gene (6 bases each). The CDR3 length is 17 residues. Germline lookup yields CDR1 MGHDK and CDR2 SYGVNS. Trimming left V 1 base short and J 4 bases short, with 19 bases between. The CDR3 is CASSESLGAAGRETQYF. CDR3 bases: TGTGCCAGCAGTGAATCTCTGGGGGCGGCGGGACGAGAGACCCAGTACTTC.